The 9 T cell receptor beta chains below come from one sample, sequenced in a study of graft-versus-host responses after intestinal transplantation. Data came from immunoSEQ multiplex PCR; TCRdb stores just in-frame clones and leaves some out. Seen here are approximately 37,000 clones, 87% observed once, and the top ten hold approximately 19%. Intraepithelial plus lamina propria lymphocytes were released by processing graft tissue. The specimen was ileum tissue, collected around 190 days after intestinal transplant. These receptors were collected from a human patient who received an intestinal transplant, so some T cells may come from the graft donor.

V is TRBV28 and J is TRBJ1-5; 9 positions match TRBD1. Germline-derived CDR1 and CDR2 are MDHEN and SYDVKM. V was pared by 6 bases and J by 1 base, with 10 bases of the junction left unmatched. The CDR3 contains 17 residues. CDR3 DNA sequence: TGTGCCAGCAGCGACCGGGACAGGGCTCGGAGCAATCAGCCCCAGCATTTT. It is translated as CASSDRDRARSNQPQHF. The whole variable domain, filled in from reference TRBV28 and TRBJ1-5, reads DVKVTQSSRYLVKRTGEKVFLECVQDMDHENMFWYRQDPGLGLRLIYFSYDVKMKEKGDIPEGYSVSREKKERFSLILESASTNQTSMYLCASSDRDRARSNQPQHFGDGTRLSIL.

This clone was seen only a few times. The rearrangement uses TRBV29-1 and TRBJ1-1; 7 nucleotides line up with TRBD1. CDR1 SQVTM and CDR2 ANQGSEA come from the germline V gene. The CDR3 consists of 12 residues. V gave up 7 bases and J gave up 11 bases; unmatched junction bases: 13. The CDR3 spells CSAEGTEPWAFF. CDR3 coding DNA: TGCAGCGCCGAAGGGACAGAACCTTGGGCTTTCTTT.

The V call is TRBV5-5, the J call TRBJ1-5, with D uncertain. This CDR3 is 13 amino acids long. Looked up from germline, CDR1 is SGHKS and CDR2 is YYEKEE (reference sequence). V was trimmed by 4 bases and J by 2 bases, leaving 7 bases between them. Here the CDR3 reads CASSPEGNQPQHF. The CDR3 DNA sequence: TGTGCCAGCAGCCCGGAGGGCAATCAGCCCCAGCATTTT.

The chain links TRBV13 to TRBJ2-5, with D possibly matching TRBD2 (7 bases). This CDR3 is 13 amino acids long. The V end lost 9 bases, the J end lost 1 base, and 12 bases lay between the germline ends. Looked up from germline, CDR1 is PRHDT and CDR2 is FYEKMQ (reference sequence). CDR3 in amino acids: CASGGGGQETQYF. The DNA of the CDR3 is TGTGCCAGTGGAGGGGGGGGCCAAGAGACCCAGTACTTC.

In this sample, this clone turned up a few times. This CDR3 reads CSVVGGPLLTDTQYF. Written as DNA, the CDR3 is TGCAGCGTTGTGGGAGGGCCCCTCCTCACAGATACGCAGTATTTT. This rearrangement joins TRBV29-1 to TRBJ2-3; 7 bases line up with TRBD2. CDR1 SQVTM and CDR2 ANQGSEA come from the germline V gene. V was pared by 4 bases and J by 2 bases, with 9 bases of the junction left unmatched. CDR3 size: 15 residues.

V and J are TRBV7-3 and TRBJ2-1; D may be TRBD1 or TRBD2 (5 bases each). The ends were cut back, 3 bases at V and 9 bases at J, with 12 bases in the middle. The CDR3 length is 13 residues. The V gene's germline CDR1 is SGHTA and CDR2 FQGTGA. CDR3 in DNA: TGTGCCAGCAGCTTTGATGGGGGTCTTGAGCAGTTCTTC. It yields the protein CASSFDGGLEQFF.

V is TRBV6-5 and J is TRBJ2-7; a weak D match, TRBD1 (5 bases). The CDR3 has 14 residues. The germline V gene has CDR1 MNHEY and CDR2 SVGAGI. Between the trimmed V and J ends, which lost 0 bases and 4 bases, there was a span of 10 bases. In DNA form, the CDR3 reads TGTGCCAGCAGTTACTCGACTGGGGCGTACGAGCAGTACTTC. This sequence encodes CASSYSTGAYEQYF.

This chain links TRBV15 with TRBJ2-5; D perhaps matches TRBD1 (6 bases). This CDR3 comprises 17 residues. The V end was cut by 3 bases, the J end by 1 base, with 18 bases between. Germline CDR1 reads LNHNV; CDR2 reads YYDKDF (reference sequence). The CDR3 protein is CATSSYSTGTIQETQYF. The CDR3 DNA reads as TGTGCCACCAGCAGTTACAGCACCGGGACAATCCAAGAGACCCAGTACTTC.

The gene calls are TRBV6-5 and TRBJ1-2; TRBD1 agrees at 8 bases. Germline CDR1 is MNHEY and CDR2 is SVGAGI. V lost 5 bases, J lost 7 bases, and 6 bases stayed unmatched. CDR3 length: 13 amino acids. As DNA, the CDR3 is TGTGCCAGCAGTCTTGACAGGGGAAGTGGCTACACCTTC. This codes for CASSLDRGSGYTF.